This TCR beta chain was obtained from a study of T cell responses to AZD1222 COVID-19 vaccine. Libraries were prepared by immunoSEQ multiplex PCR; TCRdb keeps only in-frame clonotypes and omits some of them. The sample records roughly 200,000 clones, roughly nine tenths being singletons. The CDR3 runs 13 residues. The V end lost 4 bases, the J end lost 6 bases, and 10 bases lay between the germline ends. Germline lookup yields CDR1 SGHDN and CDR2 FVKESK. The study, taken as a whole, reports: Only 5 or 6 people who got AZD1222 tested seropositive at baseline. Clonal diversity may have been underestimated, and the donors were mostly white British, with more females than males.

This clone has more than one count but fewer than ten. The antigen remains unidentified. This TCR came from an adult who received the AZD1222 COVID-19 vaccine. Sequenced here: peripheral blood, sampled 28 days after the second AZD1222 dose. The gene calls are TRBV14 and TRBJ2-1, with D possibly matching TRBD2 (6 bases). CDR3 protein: CASSPLRGNEQFF. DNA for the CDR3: TGTGCCAGCAGCCCCCTGCGGGGCAATGAGCAGTTCTTC.